The next 22 T cell receptor beta chains were all read from a single sample in a study of T cell responses to AZD1222 COVID-19 vaccine listed by TCRdb under 2021. Per the publication, the time point label means: baseline before first vaccination. Library preparation used the immunoSEQ multiplex PCR assay. In TCRdb, the immuneACCESS table is reduced to in-frame sequences with V and J assigned. These tables do not hold every clone; where another copy was compared, an unresolved V gene accounts for under half, and the others remain unexplained. Present in this sample are some 150,000 clones, roughly 88% of which were seen just once. The ten most abundant clones make up 2.2% of the sample. The sequencing here drew on peripheral blood, taken on day 0 of AZD1222 vaccination. Receptors were obtained from an adult in good health.

The V and J genes are TRBV5-1 and TRBJ1-4; 9 positions match TRBD1. The CDR3 is 16 residues long. The germline V gene has CDR1 SGHRS and CDR2 YFSETQ. J gave up 8 bases and V 0 bases, and 8 bases lay outside the gene matches. CDR3 sequence: CASSLGSRQGDEKLFF. The CDR3 coding sequence is TGCGCCAGCAGCTTGGGGTCGCGACAGGGGGACGAAAAACTGTTTTTT. Together with reference TRBV5-1 and TRBJ1-4, the CDR3 gives the full variable domain: KAGVTQTPRYLIKTRGQQVTLSCSPISGHRSVSWYQQTPGQGLQFLFEYFSETQRNKGNFPGRFSGRQFSNSRSEMNVSTLELGDSALYLCASSLGSRQGDEKLFFGSGTQLSVL.

The gene calls are TRBV10-3 and TRBJ1-2; D is undetermined. The length of the CDR3 is 13 residues. CDR1 ENHRY and CDR2 SYGVKD come from the germline V gene. The germline V and J ends were trimmed by 3 bases and 5 bases, with 10 bases remaining between them. The CDR3 DNA reads TGTGCCATCAGTGACCCTCGGCGTTATGGCTACACCTTC. Translating it yields CAISDPRRYGYTF.

The chain couples TRBV9 to TRBJ1-2; 8 positions agree with TRBD1. The ends lost 3 bases at V and 6 bases at J; junction bases unmatched: 7. CDR1 SGDLS and CDR2 YYNGEE come from the germline V gene. This CDR3 contains 14 residues. The CDR3 nucleotides are TGTGCCAGCAGCGACAAACGACAGGGGAATGGCTACACCTTC. Its translation: CASSDKRQGNGYTF.

The chain joins TRBV19 to TRBJ2-1; 8 positions match TRBD1. The junction had 10 bases not matched to a gene; V was cut back by 7 bases and J by 8 bases. CDR3 length: 14 residues. Germline CDR1 reads LNHDA; CDR2 reads SQIVND (reference sequence). CDR3 protein: CASTPGQVHYEQFF. CDR3 DNA: TGTGCCAGTACTCCGGGACAGGTTCATTATGAGCAGTTCTTC.

The CDR3 bases are TGTGCCAGCAGCTTAGCCAAAGCCAAAAACATTCAGTACTTC. Protein sequence: CASSLAKAKNIQYF. The gene calls are TRBV7-2 and TRBJ2-4; D is unclear. The germline V and J ends were trimmed by 0 bases and 0 bases, with 3 bases remaining between them. CDR3 length equals 14 residues. Germline CDR1 and CDR2: SGHTA and FQGNSA.

The rearrangement links TRBV3-1 (or the pseudogene TRBV3-2) to TRBJ1-1, with D unclear. The CDR3 extends over 12 amino acids. Germline V CDR1 and CDR2: LGHDT, YNNKEL (reference sequence). Trimming shortened V by 6 bases and J by 0 bases, and 5 bases separated the two germline ends. In nucleotides, the CDR3 is TGTGCCAGCAGTCTCATGAACACTGAAGCTTTCTTT. It is translated as CASSLMNTEAFF.

The rearrangement links TRBV7-2 to TRBJ1-2; a possible D gene is TRBD1 (6 bases). V lost 4 bases, J lost 5 bases, and 17 bases lay in between. The CDR3 has 15 amino acids. Germline CDR1 SGHTA, CDR2 FQGNSA. The CDR3 DNA follows: TGTGCCAGCAGCTCAGATTTGGCAGGGGCATATGGCTACACCTTC. Protein product: CASSSDLAGAYGYTF.

In this sample, this clone turned up once. This rearrangement joins TRBV6-5 to TRBJ1-6; no firm D call. V was pared by 6 bases and J by 4 bases, with 13 bases between. The CDR3 is 15 residues long. Germline CDR1 and CDR2: MNHEY and SVGAGI. This CDR3 is CASRGTGKYNSPLHF. The CDR3 nucleotides are TGTGCCAGCAGGGGCACGGGGAAATATAATTCACCCCTCCACTTT.

V and J are TRBV7-2 and TRBJ2-7, with 13 positions matching TRBD2. Germline CDR1 is SGHTA and CDR2 is FQGNSA. The CDR3 is 14 residues long. J gave up 3 bases and V 8 bases, and 4 bases lay outside the gene matches. CDR3 bases: TGTGCCAGCGCCGGACTAGCGGGGGTCTACGAGCAGTACTTC. Amino acids: CASAGLAGVYEQYF.

The chain links TRBV19 to TRBJ1-1; no firm D call. The V and J ends lost 3 bases and 8 bases respectively, with 13 bases between them. CDR3 length: 13 residues. Germline V lookup: CDR1 LNHDA, CDR2 SQIVND (reference sequence). CDR3 amino acids: CASSMYGPTEAFF. CDR3 nucleotide sequence: TGTGCCAGTAGTATGTATGGGCCCACCGAAGCTTTCTTT.

The rearrangement uses TRBV15 and TRBJ1-3, with D possibly matching TRBD1 (5 bases). V was pared by 0 bases and J by 1 base, with 10 bases between. Germline CDR1 reads LNHNV; CDR2 reads YYDKDF (reference sequence). The CDR3 has 16 residues. The CDR3 nucleotides read TGTGCCACCAGCAGAGATAAGCAGGGTTCTGGAAACACCATATATTTT. As protein: CATSRDKQGSGNTIYF. Full variable domain (remainder filled in from reference TRBV15 and TRBJ1-3): DAMVIQNPRYQVTQFGKPVTLSCSQTLNHNVMYWYQQKSSQAPKLLFHYYDKDFNNEADTPDNFQSRRPNTSFCFLDIRSPGLGDTAMYLCATSRDKQGSGNTIYFGEGSWLTVV.

The J gene is TRBJ2-7, the V gene TRBV5-4; D gene uncertain. The CDR3 consists of 13 residues. Trimming stripped 2 bases from V and 0 bases from J, with 6 bases between. CDR1 and CDR2 from the germline V gene are SGHNT and YYREEE (reference sequence). CDR3 DNA: TGTGCCAGCAGCTTAAGGGACTCCTACGAGCAGTACTTC. This sequence encodes CASSLRDSYEQYF.

In its sample, this clone was seen once. The chain recombines TRBV7-9 with TRBJ2-2; D is perhaps TRBD1 (6 bases). Trimming cost V 2 bases and J 4 bases, with 8 bases left between them. The CDR3 is 14 amino acids. Looked up from germline, CDR1 is SEHNR and CDR2 is FQNEAQ (reference sequence). The CDR3 here is CASSLLGGTGELFF. As DNA, the CDR3 is TGTGCCAGCAGCTTATTAGGGGGCACCGGGGAGCTGTTTTTT.

The chain employs TRBV7-2 and TRBJ1-1; 7 nucleotides align to TRBD1. CDR1 and CDR2 (germline): SGHTA, FQGNSA. This CDR3 comprises 14 residues. V lost 4 bases, J lost 5 bases, and 7 bases stayed unmatched. DNA of the CDR3: TGTGCCAGCAGCTCTAACAGGGGAAAGACTGAAGCTTTCTTT. This encodes CASSSNRGKTEAFF.

The genes are TRBV6-2 or TRBV6-3 and TRBJ2-1; 9 bases match TRBD2. V lost 2 bases and J lost 4; bases outside the gene matches: 9. This CDR3 spans 17 amino acids. The germline CDR1 and CDR2 sequences are MNHEY and SVGEGT. The CDR3 DNA follows: TGTGCCAGCAGTTACCAAATAACTAGCGGGTTTTACAATGAGCAGTTCTTC. Translation: CASSYQITSGFYNEQFF.

J is TRBJ1-1 and V is TRBV9, with 7 nucleotides matching TRBD1. The germline V gene has CDR1 SGDLS and CDR2 YYNGEE. This CDR3 is 14 amino acids long. With 4 bases clipped from V and 1 base from J, the junction kept 4 bases outside the gene matches. The CDR3 DNA reads TGTGCCAGCAGCCGAGGGACAGAGAACACTGAAGCTTTCTTT. It translates to CASSRGTENTEAFF.

The rearrangement joins TRBV7-2 to TRBJ1-2; D not resolved. Trimming pared 1 base from V and 8 bases from J, leaving 8 bases between. The length of the CDR3 is 12 residues. Germline V gives CDR1 SGHTA, CDR2 FQGNSA. DNA of the CDR3: TGTGCCAGCAGCTTAGAGGTGGGAGGCTACACCTTC. Residues: CASSLEVGGYTF. Using reference TRBV7-2 and TRBJ1-2 for the parts outside the CDR3, the full variable domain is GAGVSQSPSNKVTEKGKDVELRCDPISGHTALYWYRQSLGQGLEFLIYFQGNSAPDKSGLPSDRFSAERTGGSVSTLTIQRTQQEDSAVYLCASSLEVGGYTFGSGTRLTVV.

By share of the sample, this clone is medium-sized. This rearrangement joins TRBV2 to TRBJ1-1, with a possible D match to TRBD1 (5 bases). The CDR3 is 14 residues long. Trimming removed 4 bases from V and 8 bases from J, with 17 bases in between. Germline-derived CDR1 and CDR2 are SNHLY and FYNNEI. The CDR3 loop is CASSGGEQREEAFF. The CDR3 bases are TGTGCCAGCAGTGGAGGGGAGCAAAGGGAAGAAGCTTTCTTT.

The chain links TRBV5-4 to TRBJ1-2; TRBD1 matches at 9 bases. The V gene end was trimmed by 6 bases and the J gene end by 0 bases; junction bases not matched to a gene: 18. The CDR3 loop spans 19 amino acids. Germline V gene sequence: CDR1 SGHNT, CDR2 YYREEE (reference sequence). DNA of the CDR3: TGTGCCAGCACCTGGAGGATCTCGGAACAGGGGGCCCCTAACTATGGCTACACCTTC. This gives the protein CASTWRISEQGAPNYGYTF. The full variable domain, its missing parts supplied by reference TRBV5-4 and TRBJ1-2, is ETGVTQSPTHLIKTRGQQVTLRCSSQSGHNTVSWYQQALGQGPQFIFQYYREEENGRGNFPPRFSGLQFPNYSSELNVNALELDDSALYLCASTWRISEQGAPNYGYTFGSGTRLTVV.

A word on this clone: This same CDR3 is encoded by further DNA sequences in the sample. CDR3 loop: CASSLGPNTEAFF. Written as DNA, the CDR3 is TGTGCCAGCAGTTTAGGGCCGAACACTGAAGCTTTCTTT. The J gene is TRBJ1-1, the V gene TRBV12-3 or TRBV12-4; D call uncertain. The CDR3 spans 13 residues. Trimming took 1 base from V and 1 from J, leaving 4 bases between them.

A few counts support this clone. The chain couples TRBV10-3 to TRBJ1-1; 7 bases line up with TRBD1. The length of the CDR3 is 12 residues. In germline, CDR1 is ENHRY, CDR2 SYGVKD. The V segment lost 11 bases and the J segment 4 bases; nucleotides outside the gene matches: 7. CDR3 DNA: TGTGCCTTCGGACAGGTTAGCACTGAAGCTTTCTTT. Its translation: CAFGQVSTEAFF.

This clone was found once. CDR3 nucleotide sequence: TGCGCCAGCAGCTTGACAGGGGGAGTTTACAATGAGCAGTTCTTC. Translating it yields CASSLTGGVYNEQFF. The chain has TRBV5-1 and TRBJ2-1; TRBD1 matches 8 bases. CDR3 length: 15 amino acids. CDR1 and CDR2 (germline): SGHRS, YFSETQ. Trimming removed 1 base from V and 4 bases from J; junction bases left unmatched: 4.